The rows below give T cell receptor beta chains drawn from one sample of a study of PD-1 blockade in classical Hodgkin lymphoma. Data came from immunoSEQ multiplex PCR; TCRdb stores just in-frame clones and leaves some out. The sample consists of 95,000 or so clones, over 80% of them appearing once. Sequenced here: peripheral blood mononuclear cells (PBMCs), sampled at baseline. These receptors were taken from a human donor with classical Hodgkin lymphoma. Each CDR3 is given with its conserved first and last residue. The order of the fields is CDR3 DNA, CDR3 protein, V gene, J gene, D gene, clone size. The D gene is left open where the match is weak. Clone sizes are given selectively: once, few, many, or a class where the clone is expanded.

CDR3 DNA: TGCGCCAGCAGCCTCGGACTAGCGCTGGAGACCCAGTACTTC
CDR3 protein: CASSLGLALETQYF
V gene: TRBV10-2
J gene: TRBJ2-5
D gene: TRBD2
clone size: -

CDR3 DNA: TGTGCCAGCTCACCGACACAGCGGGGTTACTACAATGAGCAGTTCTTC
CDR3 protein: CASSPTQRGYYNEQFF
V gene: TRBV18
J gene: TRBJ2-1
D gene: TRBD2
clone size: -

CDR3 DNA: TGTGCCTGGAGTGTCTCTACCGGAAACACCATATATTTT
CDR3 protein: CAWSVSTGNTIYF
V gene: TRBV30
J gene: TRBJ1-3
D gene: -
clone size: many

CDR3 DNA: TGTGCCAGTAGTGTTGGGACTAGCGGTTACGAGCAGTACTTC
CDR3 protein: CASSVGTSGYEQYF
V gene: TRBV19
J gene: TRBJ2-7
D gene: TRBD2
clone size: -

CDR3 DNA: TGTGCCAGCAGCTTAGGGCAGGTTGACGAGCAGTACTTC
CDR3 protein: CASSLGQVDEQYF
V gene: TRBV7-9
J gene: TRBJ2-7
D gene: -
clone size: few

CDR3 DNA: TGTGCCAGCAGCCTCAGCGGGAGCCAAAACATTCAGTACTTC
CDR3 protein: CASSLSGSQNIQYF
V gene: TRBV7-2
J gene: TRBJ2-4
D gene: TRBD2
clone size: -

CDR3 DNA: TGTGCCAGCAGTCCCTTCCCCGTCCTCGGGGGGAATGGCTACACCTTC
CDR3 protein: CASSPFPVLGGNGYTF
V gene: TRBV28
J gene: TRBJ1-2
D gene: -
clone size: -

CDR3 DNA: TGTGCCAGCAGCTTTAGCGGGAGTACTTACAATGAGCAGTTCTTC
CDR3 protein: CASSFSGSTYNEQFF
V gene: TRBV7-8
J gene: TRBJ2-1
D gene: TRBD2
clone size: -

CDR3 DNA: TGCAGTGCTAGGGAGGACACTGAAGCTTTCTTT
CDR3 protein: CSAREDTEAFF
V gene: TRBV20-1
J gene: TRBJ1-1
D gene: -
clone size: once

CDR3 DNA: TGTGCCATCAGTGATTTCGCTAGCGGGAGGATGTACGAGCAGTACTTC
CDR3 protein: CAISDFASGRMYEQYF
V gene: TRBV10-3
J gene: TRBJ2-7
D gene: TRBD2
clone size: -

CDR3 DNA: TGCGCCAGCAGTGAGGGGTTGGGGGCTGGCTATGGCTACACCTTC
CDR3 protein: CASSEGLGAGYGYTF
V gene: TRBV10-1
J gene: TRBJ1-2
D gene: -
clone size: once

CDR3 DNA: TGTGCCAGCAGAACCACCCGACAGGGGGGTACCTATGGCTACACCTTC
CDR3 protein: CASRTTRQGGTYGYTF
V gene: TRBV7-8
J gene: TRBJ1-2
D gene: TRBD1
clone size: once